This T cell receptor beta chain was observed in a study of T cell clonality in common variable immunodeficiency. This clone was observed a handful of times. Profiling relied on immunoSEQ multiplex PCR, and the TCRdb table lists in-frame clones only, not all of them. The profile covers some 39,000 clones, none occurring a single time. The source material was peripheral blood mononuclear cells. The sequence came from a person aged 18 to 70 in good health.

CDR3 DNA (partial): TGTGCCAGCAGCCCAGGGGGGTACGAG. It is translated as CASSPGGYE. The full CDR3 reads CASSPGGYEQYF. The rearrangement uses TRBV7-6 and TRBJ2-7, with a weak D call TRBD1 (7 bases). Sequencing ends 3 residues short of the CDR3 end; the germline J gene provides the rest. The germline V gene has CDR1 SGHVS and CDR2 FNYEAQ. V gave up 5 bases and J gave up 4 bases, with 9 bases separating them. The CDR3 runs to 12 residues.